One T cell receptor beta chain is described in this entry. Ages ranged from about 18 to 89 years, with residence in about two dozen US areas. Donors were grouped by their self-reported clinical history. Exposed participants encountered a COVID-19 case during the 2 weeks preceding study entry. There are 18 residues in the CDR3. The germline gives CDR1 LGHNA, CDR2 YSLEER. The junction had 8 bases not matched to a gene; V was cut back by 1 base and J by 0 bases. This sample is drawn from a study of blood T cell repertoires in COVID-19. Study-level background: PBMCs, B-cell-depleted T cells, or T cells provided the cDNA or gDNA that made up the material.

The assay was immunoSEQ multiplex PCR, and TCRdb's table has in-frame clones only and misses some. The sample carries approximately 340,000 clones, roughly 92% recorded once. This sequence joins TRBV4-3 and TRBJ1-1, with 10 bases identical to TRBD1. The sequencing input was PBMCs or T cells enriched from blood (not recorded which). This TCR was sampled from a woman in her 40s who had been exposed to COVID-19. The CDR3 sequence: CASSQGDRGFGVNTEAFF. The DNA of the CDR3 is TGCGCCAGCAGCCAAGGGGACAGGGGATTCGGGGTGAACACTGAAGCTTTCTTT.